These 23 T cell receptor beta chains came from one sample sequenced in a study of shared clonotypes between healthy human individuals. Assay used: immunoSEQ multiplex PCR; TCRdb lists only in-frame clones, some missing. This table has some 630,000 clones, about 78% appearing once. Sequencing used memory CD4+ T cells sorted from blood. As for subset: CD45RA-negative fraction. All receptors come from a woman in her twenties or thirties in good health.

This clone is a singleton in its sample. The chain employs TRBV27 and TRBJ1-4; possibly TRBD1 for D (5 bases). This CDR3 comprises 14 residues. Trimming shortened V by 5 bases and J by 3 bases, and 10 bases separated the two germline ends. Germline V CDR1 and CDR2: MNHEY, SMNVEV (reference sequence). CDR3 nucleotides: TGTGCCAGCAGTCGTCGGGGCTCTAATGAAAAACTGTTTTTT. Its protein product is CASSRRGSNEKLFF.

The rearrangement links TRBV5-1 to TRBJ1-1; a possible D gene is TRBD1 (6 bases). V was cut by 4 bases and J by 13 bases, with 20 bases left in between. CDR1 is SGHRS and CDR2 is YFSETQ in the germline V gene. The CDR3 runs 13 residues. The CDR3 nucleotides are TGCGCCAGCAGCCCCGGGGGGGGGACAATAATTTTCTTT. Its protein product is CASSPGGGTIIFF.

The rearrangement uses TRBV7-9 and TRBJ1-5; TRBD1 matches 7 bases. J was trimmed by 7 bases and V by 3 bases; bases with no gene match: 3. The CDR3 covers 13 residues. The germline V gene has CDR1 SEHNR and CDR2 FQNEAQ (reference sequence). DNA of the CDR3: TGTGCCAGCAGCTTCGACAGGGACCAGCCCCAGCATTTT. Translation gives CASSFDRDQPQHF.

This rearrangement joins TRBV15 to TRBJ2-1; D is possibly TRBD1 (6 bases). The CDR3 spans 16 residues. Germline CDR1 reads LNHNV; CDR2 reads YYDKDF (reference sequence). Trimming pared 3 bases from V and 7 bases from J, leaving 19 bases between. The CDR3 is CATSRLTGQVKNEQFF. CDR3 bases: TGTGCCACCAGCAGGTTAACAGGGCAGGTAAAAAATGAGCAGTTCTTC.

Note on this clone: Other DNA sequences of this sample code for an identical CDR3. The CDR3: CASSGTEDQPQHF. CDR3 sequence (DNA): TGTGCCAGTAGTGGGACGGAAGATCAGCCCCAGCATTTT. The rearrangement links TRBV19 to TRBJ1-5, with D tentatively TRBD1 (5 bases). The CDR3 is 13 amino acids. V lost 5 bases to trimming and J lost 5 bases, with 10 bases between them. Looked up from germline, CDR1 is LNHDA and CDR2 is SQIVND (reference sequence).

In its sample, this clone was seen once. The rearrangement joins TRBV28 to TRBJ1-2; the match to TRBD1 covers 7 bases. The germline CDR1 and CDR2 sequences are MDHEN and SYDVKM. V was pared by 1 base and J by 7 bases, with 6 bases of the junction left unmatched. CDR3 size: 14 residues. The CDR3 sequence is CASSLLGGDPGYTF. The DNA for the CDR3 is TGTGCCAGCAGTTTATTAGGGGGCGACCCTGGCTACACCTTC.

CDR3 sequence (DNA): TGTGCCAGCAGACGGGACTTAAACTACGAGCAGTACTTC. Encoded protein: CASRRDLNYEQYF. This chain links TRBV6-4 with TRBJ2-7, with D tentatively TRBD2 (6 bases). Trimming left V 6 bases short and J 3 bases short, with 12 bases between. The CDR3 extends over 13 amino acids. Germline V gives CDR1 MRHNA, CDR2 SNTAGT.

The rearrangement joins TRBV28 to TRBJ1-5; 9 bases fit TRBD1. This CDR3 has 17 amino acids. The ends lost 3 bases at V and 1 base at J; junction bases unmatched: 7. The germline V gene has CDR1 MDHEN and CDR2 SYDVKM. CDR3 sequence: CASSLSDRGRSNQPQHF. The CDR3 DNA reads TGTGCCAGCAGTTTGTCGGACAGGGGCAGAAGCAATCAGCCCCAGCATTTT. The full variable domain, its missing parts supplied by reference TRBV28 and TRBJ1-5, is DVKVTQSSRYLVKRTGEKVFLECVQDMDHENMFWYRQDPGLGLRLIYFSYDVKMKEKGDIPEGYSVSREKKERFSLILESASTNQTSMYLCASSLSDRGRSNQPQHFGDGTRLSIL.

The chain links TRBV27 to TRBJ2-7; D unclear. The CDR3 consists of 15 residues. V was trimmed by 4 bases and J by 0 bases, leaving 13 bases between them. The germline gives CDR1 MNHEY, CDR2 SMNVEV (reference sequence). CDR3 nucleotide sequence: TGTGCCAGCAGTTCAGTGTCAGCGAACTCCTACGAGCAGTACTTC. Protein product: CASSSVSANSYEQYF.

In DNA form, the CDR3 reads TGTGCCAGCAGCTTAAACGGACAGCTGAACACTGAAGCTTTCTTT. Translating it yields CASSLNGQLNTEAFF. V is TRBV7-8 and J is TRBJ1-1; D perhaps matches TRBD1 (6 bases). The CDR3 runs 15 residues. Trimming cost V 2 bases and J 0 bases, with 10 bases left between them. The germline V gene encodes CDR1 SGHVS and CDR2 FQNEAQ.

The chain joins TRBV5-1 to TRBJ2-7; possibly TRBD1 for D (5 bases). The germline V and J ends were trimmed by 4 bases and 5 bases, with 10 bases remaining between them. Germline V gene data show CDR1 as SGHRS and CDR2 as YFSETQ. CDR3 length: 12 amino acids. The CDR3 sequence is CASSMTVHEQYF. The CDR3 DNA reads TGCGCCAGCAGCATGACAGTCCACGAGCAGTACTTC.

About this clone itself: A read error is possible here, since a much larger clone lies one base away. The chain is built from TRBV6-6 and TRBJ1-3; a possible D gene is TRBD1 (6 bases). The V gene's germline CDR1 is MNHNY and CDR2 SVGAGI (reference sequence). This CDR3 has 15 amino acids. The V end lost 6 bases, the J end lost 0 bases, and 12 bases lay between the germline ends. CDR3 coding DNA: TGTGCCAGCAGCCGACAGGACTTCTCTGGAAACACCATATATTTT. Amino acid sequence: CASSRQDFSGNTIYF.

The gene calls are TRBV28 and TRBJ2-5; unclear D gene. The J call may be mistaken, given a closer DNA end match to TRBJ2-7. This CDR3 is 12 amino acids long. The germline V gene encodes CDR1 MDHEN and CDR2 SYDVKM. The CDR3 nucleotides are TGTGCCAGCGGATTCTTGGGCCTCGAGCAGTACTTC. Translating it yields CASGFLGLEQYF.

The genes are TRBV27 and TRBJ2-7; TRBD2 matches at 9 bases. There are 15 residues in the CDR3. V shed 7 bases and J 2 bases; nucleotides not matched to a gene: 9. Looked up from germline, CDR1 is MNHEY and CDR2 is SMNVEV (reference sequence). For the CDR3, the DNA is TGTGCCAGCAACAACATGGCGGGAGGGCCCTACGAGCAGTACTTC. As protein: CASNNMAGGPYEQYF.

The rearrangement links TRBV5-4 to TRBJ2-7; TRBD1 or TRBD2 may be the D gene (5 bases each). The V gene lost 4 bases and the J gene lost 3 bases, with 11 bases spanning the gap. Germline V gives CDR1 SGHNT, CDR2 YYREEE (reference sequence). The CDR3 runs 13 residues. In DNA form, the CDR3 reads TGTGCCAGCAGCAGGGACGAAGACTACGAGCAGTACTTC. This gives the protein CASSRDEDYEQYF.

V gene TRBV5-1 combines with J gene TRBJ2-3; tentatively, D is TRBD2 (9 bases). Germline V lookup: CDR1 SGHRS, CDR2 YFSETQ. The CDR3 has 17 amino acids. The V gene lost 0 bases and the J gene lost 4 bases, with 18 bases spanning the gap. The CDR3, as DNA: TGCGCCAGCAGCTTGGACAGGGGGACTAGCAGGGCAGATACGCAGTATTTT. Amino acid sequence: CASSLDRGTSRADTQYF.

The chain recombines TRBV7-2 with TRBJ2-7, with D perhaps TRBD2 (6 bases). The V gene's germline CDR1 is SGHTA and CDR2 FQGNSA. This CDR3 region has 15 residues. Trimming stripped 5 bases from V and 3 bases from J, with 17 bases between. CDR3 nucleotide sequence: TGTGCCAGCAGCCAAGAACGCGGGGAGAGCTACGAGCAGTACTTC. It codes for CASSQERGESYEQYF. The complete variable domain, with remaining parts taken from reference TRBV7-2 and TRBJ2-7, reads GAGVSQSPSNKVTEKGKDVELRCDPISGHTALYWYRQSLGQGLEFLIYFQGNSAPDKSGLPSDRFSAERTGGSVSTLTIQRTQQEDSAVYLCASSQERGESYEQYFGPGTRLTVT.

The J gene is TRBJ1-1, the V gene TRBV11-3, with D perhaps matching TRBD1 (6 bases). Looked up from germline, CDR1 is SGHNT and CDR2 is YENEEA. The CDR3 spans 13 residues. V was shortened by 8 bases and J by 1 base, with 11 bases between the two germline ends. CDR3: CASGGQQNTEAFF. The CDR3 DNA is TGTGCCAGCGGAGGACAGCAGAACACTGAAGCTTTCTTT.

This chain joins TRBV5-1 and TRBJ2-3, with 12 bases aligning to TRBD2. The CDR3 is made up of 17 amino acids. With V trimmed by 3 bases and J by 1 base, 6 bases remained unmatched. Germline loops: CDR1 SGHRS, CDR2 YFSETQ. The CDR3, as DNA: TGCGCCAGCAGCTCTCTAGCGGGAGGGCCCGGCACAGATACGCAGTATTTT. Its translation is CASSSLAGGPGTDTQYF.

The chain combines TRBV11-3 with TRBJ2-1; 7 nucleotides line up with TRBD2. The CDR3 runs 13 residues. Germline CDR1 reads SGHNT; CDR2 reads YENEEA. The V and J ends lost 11 bases and 3 bases, in that order; junction bases with no gene match: 7. This CDR3 reads CAPTAGVYNEQFF. The DNA for the CDR3 is TGTGCCCCCACGGCGGGAGTCTACAATGAGCAGTTCTTC. Full variable domain (rest looked up from reference TRBV11-3 and TRBJ2-1): EAGVVQSPRYKIIEKKQPVAFWCNPISGHNTLYWYLQNLGQGPELLIRYENEEAVDDSQLPKDRFSAERLKGVDSTLKIQPAELGDSAVYLCAPTAGVYNEQFFGPGTRLTVL.

This clone was observed many times. Other DNA sequences within the sample encode an identical CDR3. The chain uses TRBV5-1 and TRBJ2-2; tentatively, D is TRBD1 (6 bases). Germline V gene data show CDR1 as SGHRS and CDR2 as YFSETQ. This CDR3 region has 14 residues. V was trimmed by 4 bases and J by 4 bases, leaving 11 bases between them. CDR3: CASSLQGGTGELFF. In nucleotides, the CDR3 is TGCGCCAGCAGCCTACAGGGTGGCACCGGGGAGCTGTTTTTT.

V usage is TRBV2 and J usage is TRBJ1-1, with 11 bases aligning to TRBD1. This CDR3 is 16 amino acids long. J lost 0 bases, V lost 8 bases, and 8 bases had no gene match. The germline V gene encodes CDR1 SNHLY and CDR2 FYNNEI. The CDR3 here is CASSRTGGAVNTEAFF. The CDR3 nucleotides read TGTGCCAGCTCTCGGACAGGGGGCGCCGTGAACACTGAAGCTTTCTTT.

The gene calls are TRBV18 and TRBJ1-3; D is possibly TRBD1 (5 bases). Trimming left V 5 bases short and J 2 bases short, with 10 bases between. This CDR3 region has 14 residues. Germline CDR1 KGHSH, CDR2 LQKENI. CDR3 sequence: CASSGGGPGNTIYF. CDR3 nucleotides: TGTGCCAGCTCAGGCGGGGGTCCTGGAAACACCATATATTTT.